These T cell receptor beta chains were read from a single sample in a study of beta chain features in type 1 diabetes. Method: immunoSEQ multiplex PCR; TCRdb's copy keeps in-frame clones and lacks some. The profile covers around 430,000 clones, with 30% appearing a single time and more than 0.055% taken by the ten largest. Sequenced sample: naive CD4+ T cells from blood. The receptors were sampled from a young man in good health. Both conserved end residues are part of each CDR3. D genes are given only for firm matches. A clone size is listed for some rows: how often the clone was seen (once, few, many), or a class if it is expanded.

size: few; J: TRBJ2-7; V: TRBV7-6; D: -; CDR3: CASSLDRLRSGEQYF; DNA: TGTGCCAGCAGCCTAGACAGGCTACGATCCGGCGAGCAGTACTTC
size: -; J: TRBJ2-5; V: TRBV6-5; D: -; CDR3: CASRDSQETQYF; DNA: TGTGCCAGCAGGGACAGCCAAGAGACCCAGTACTTC
size: few; J: TRBJ2-1; V: TRBV28; D: -; CDR3: CASSLTGSYNEQFF; DNA: TGTGCCAGCAGTTTAACGGGGTCCTACAATGAGCAGTTCTTC
size: -; J: TRBJ2-5; V: TRBV5-1; D: -; CDR3: CASSRAGQSETQYF; DNA: TGCGCCAGCAGCCGAGCAGGGCAATCGGAGACCCAGTACTTC
size: -; J: TRBJ2-5; V: TRBV10-2; D: -; CDR3: CASRRQRLETQYF; DNA: TGCGCCAGCAGGAGACAGAGGCTAGAGACCCAGTACTTC
size: few; J: TRBJ1-5; V: TRBV2; D: -; CDR3: CASDRDSNQPQHF; DNA: TGTGCCAGCGATCGGGATAGCAATCAGCCCCAGCATTTT
size: -; J: TRBJ2-3; V: TRBV9; D: -; CDR3: CASSVALTDTQYF; DNA: TGTGCCAGCAGCGTAGCTTTGACAGATACGCAGTATTTT
size: -; J: TRBJ2-2; V: TRBV29-1; D: -; CDR3: CSGGTAGELFF; DNA: TGCAGCGGGGGAACCGCCGGGGAGCTGTTTTTT
size: -; J: TRBJ2-1; V: TRBV10-3; D: TRBD1; CDR3: CAITRGQGVSEQFF; DNA: TGTGCCATCACCCGGGGACAGGGGGTTTCTGAGCAGTTCTTC
size: -; J: TRBJ2-7; V: TRBV28; D: TRBD1; CDR3: CASSSGGASLYEQYF; DNA: TGTGCCAGCAGTTCAGGGGGAGCATCTTTGTACGAGCAGTACTTC
size: few; J: TRBJ2-5; V: TRBV9; D: -; CDR3: CASSVGAAQETQYF; DNA: TGTGCCAGCAGCGTAGGGGCGGCCCAAGAGACCCAGTACTTC
size: -; J: TRBJ2-5; V: TRBV20-1; D: -; CDR3: CSAPWGETQYF; DNA: TGCAGTGCGCCTTGGGGGGAGACCCAGTACTTC
size: few; J: TRBJ2-1; V: TRBV30; D: TRBD1; CDR3: CAWSMGQIFNEQFF; DNA: TGTGCCTGGAGTATGGGACAGATTTTCAATGAGCAGTTCTTC
size: few; J: TRBJ2-5; V: TRBV7-9; D: -; CDR3: CASSFLAAETQYF; DNA: TGTGCCAGCAGCTTCCTAGCAGCAGAGACCCAGTACTTC
size: -; J: TRBJ2-7; V: TRBV5-1; D: -; CDR3: CASSLDRVYYEQYF; DNA: TGCGCCAGCAGCTTGGACAGGGTATACTACGAGCAGTACTTC
size: -; J: TRBJ2-5; V: TRBV2; D: -; CDR3: CASSEGGETQYF; DNA: TGTGCCAGCAGTGAAGGAGGGGAGACCCAGTACTTC
size: few; J: TRBJ2-4; V: TRBV5-4; D: TRBD2; CDR3: CASSAEGLASNIQYF; DNA: TGTGCCAGCAGCGCGGAAGGACTAGCGTCGAACATTCAGTACTTC
size: -; J: TRBJ1-2; V: TRBV7-8; D: -; CDR3: CASSPRVPTLGYTF; DNA: TGTGCCAGCAGCCCGAGGGTTCCCACCCTAGGCTACACCTTC
size: few; J: TRBJ2-3; V: TRBV30; D: TRBD2; CDR3: CAWSAGLESDTQYF; DNA: TGTGCCTGGAGTGCGGGACTAGAATCAGATACGCAGTATTTT
size: few; J: TRBJ2-3; V: TRBV7-2; D: TRBD2; CDR3: CASSLTGGGGGTDTQYF; DNA: TGTGCCAGCAGCTTAACAGGCGGCGGGGGTGGCACAGATACGCAGTATTTT
size: -; J: TRBJ2-3; V: TRBV29-1; D: -; CDR3: CSVEGFAGSTDTQYF; DNA: TGCAGCGTTGAAGGTTTCGCGGGAAGCACAGATACGCAGTATTTT
size: few; J: TRBJ1-4; V: TRBV5-4; D: TRBD1; CDR3: CASSPTGPNEKLFF; DNA: TGTGCCAGCAGCCCGACAGGGCCTAATGAAAAACTGTTTTTT